This TCR beta chain was sequenced for a study of vaccination effects on CD4 cells after COVID-19. Regarding the study as a whole: Clonal contraction was marked in infection- and vaccine-induced clones late after vaccination.

Pools of viral peptides were used by the ViraFEST assay to expand antigen-specific CD4+ T cells ahead of sequencing. Culture lasted around eleven days before CD4+ T cell isolation. Vaccinated recipients, who were negative for nucleocapsid antibodies, had no history of SARS-CoV-2 infection. Germline V lookup: CDR1 SGHNT, CDR2 YYREEE (reference sequence). The CDR3 loop spans 14 amino acids. V shed 4 bases and J 8 bases; nucleotides not matched to a gene: 5. Assay: immunoSEQ multiplex PCR; the TCRdb copy retains only in-frame clones and omits some. The sample lists 70,000 to 75,000 clones, roughly 70% occurring once. Concerning this clone: Its antigen is undetermined.

This chain connects TRBV5-4 to TRBJ2-3; 12 nucleotides line up with TRBD2. The sequence was collected from a human donor who received a COVID-19 vaccine. The sequencing here drew on CD4+ T cells from PBMCs cultured with HCoV-OC43 spike peptides, taken before COVID-19 vaccination. Subset noted: HCoV-OC43 spike overlapping peptide pool stimulation. For the CDR3, the DNA is TGTGCCAGCAGCCCGGGACTAGCGGGTCGTACGCAGTATTTT. It codes for CASSPGLAGRTQYF.